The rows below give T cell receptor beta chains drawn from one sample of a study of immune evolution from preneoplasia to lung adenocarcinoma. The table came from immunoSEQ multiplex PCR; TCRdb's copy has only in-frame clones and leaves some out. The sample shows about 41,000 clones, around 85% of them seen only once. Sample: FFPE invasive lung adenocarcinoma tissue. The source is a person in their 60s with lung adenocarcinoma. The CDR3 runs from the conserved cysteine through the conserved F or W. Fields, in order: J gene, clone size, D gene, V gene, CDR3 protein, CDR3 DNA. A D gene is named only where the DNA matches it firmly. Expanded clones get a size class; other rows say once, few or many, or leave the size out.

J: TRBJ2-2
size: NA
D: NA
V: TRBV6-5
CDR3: CASSYGPRGNAGELFF
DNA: TGTGCCAGCAGTTACGGGCCCCGGGGTAACGCCGGGGAGCTGTTTTTT

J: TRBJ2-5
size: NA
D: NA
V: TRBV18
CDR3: CVSSSQETQYF
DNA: TGTGTCAGCTCATCGCAAGAGACCCAGTACTTC

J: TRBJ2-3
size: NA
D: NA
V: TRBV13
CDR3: CASSSTPPDTQYF
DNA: TGTGCCAGCAGCTCGACACCGCCGGATACGCAGTATTTT

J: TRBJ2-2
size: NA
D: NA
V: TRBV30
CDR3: CAWIPLANTGELFF
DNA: TGTGCCTGGATTCCGCTCGCGAACACCGGGGAGCTGTTTTTT

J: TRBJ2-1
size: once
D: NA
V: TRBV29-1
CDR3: CSVEDIANEQFF
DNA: TGCAGCGTTGAAGATATAGCTAATGAGCAGTTCTTC

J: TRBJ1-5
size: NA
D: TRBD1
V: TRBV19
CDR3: CASSSRTGGQPQHF
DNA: TGTGCCAGTAGTAGCAGGACAGGGGGCCAGCCCCAGCATTTT

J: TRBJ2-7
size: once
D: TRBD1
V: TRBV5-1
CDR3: CASSSWTGAYEQYF
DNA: TGCGCCAGCAGCTCGTGGACAGGGGCCTACGAGCAGTACTTC

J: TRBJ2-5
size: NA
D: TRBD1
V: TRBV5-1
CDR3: CASSSGQGLQETQYF
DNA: TGCGCCAGCAGCTCCGGACAGGGGTTACAAGAGACCCAGTACTTC

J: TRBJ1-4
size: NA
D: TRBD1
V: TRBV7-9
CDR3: CASSDRQGTNEKLFF
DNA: TGTGCCAGCAGCGACCGACAGGGGACTAATGAAAAACTGTTTTTT

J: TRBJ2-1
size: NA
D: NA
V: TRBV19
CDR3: CASSIQSWSYNEQFF
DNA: TGTGCCAGTAGTATTCAGAGTTGGTCCTACAATGAGCAGTTCTTC

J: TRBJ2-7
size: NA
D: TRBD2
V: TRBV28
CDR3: CASRAGREQYF
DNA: TGTGCCAGCAGGGCCGGGAGGGAGCAGTACTTC

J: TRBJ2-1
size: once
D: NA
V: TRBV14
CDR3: CASSQGIGSSYNEQFF
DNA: TGTGCCAGCAGCCAAGGGATTGGAAGCTCCTACAATGAGCAGTTCTTC

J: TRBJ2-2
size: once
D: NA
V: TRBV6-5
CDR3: CASSYRATTGELFF
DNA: TGTGCCAGCAGTTACCGGGCAACCACCGGGGAGCTGTTTTTT

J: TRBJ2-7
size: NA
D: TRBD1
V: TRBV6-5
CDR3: CASRRQGSFYEQYF
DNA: TGTGCCAGCAGAAGACAGGGGAGCTTCTACGAGCAGTACTTC

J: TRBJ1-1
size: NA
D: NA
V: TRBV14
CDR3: CASSQLGQRNTEAFF
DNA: TGTGCCAGCAGCCAATTAGGACAGAGGAACACTGAAGCTTTCTTT

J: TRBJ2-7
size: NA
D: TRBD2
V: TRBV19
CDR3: CWTSGRVDEQYF
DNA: TGTTGGACTAGCGGGAGGGTCGACGAGCAGTACTTC

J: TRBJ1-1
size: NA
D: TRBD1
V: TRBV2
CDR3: CASTGQGTPNTEAFF
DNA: TGTGCCAGCACCGGACAGGGGACTCCCAACACTGAAGCTTTCTTT

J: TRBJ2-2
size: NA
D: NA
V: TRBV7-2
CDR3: CASSSYTATGELFF
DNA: TGTGCCAGCAGCTCATACACAGCCACCGGGGAGCTGTTTTTT

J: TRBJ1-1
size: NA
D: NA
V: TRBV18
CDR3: CASSPQTGIHTEAFF
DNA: TGTGCCAGCTCACCCCAGACAGGAATACACACTGAAGCTTTCTTT

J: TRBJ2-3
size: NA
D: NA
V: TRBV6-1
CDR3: CASRGVPNTDTQYF
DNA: TGTGCCAGCAGGGGAGTCCCCAACACAGATACGCAGTATTTT

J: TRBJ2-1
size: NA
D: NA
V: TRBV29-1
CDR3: CSVDGIPGSNEQFF
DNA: TGCAGCGTTGATGGCATCCCCGGGTCCAATGAGCAGTTCTTC

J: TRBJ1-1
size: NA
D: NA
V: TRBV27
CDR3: CASSPYDQGNTEAFF
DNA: TGTGCCAGCAGTCCCTACGATCAGGGGAACACTGAAGCTTTCTTT

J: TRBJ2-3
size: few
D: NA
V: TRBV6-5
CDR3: CASRTGPGTDTQYF
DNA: TGTGCCAGCCGAACAGGGCCCGGCACAGATACGCAGTATTTT

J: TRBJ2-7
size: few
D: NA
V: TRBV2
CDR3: CASRSGSSSYEQYF
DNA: TGTGCCAGCAGATCGGGTTCCAGCTCCTACGAGCAGTACTTC

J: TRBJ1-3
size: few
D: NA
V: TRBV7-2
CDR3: CASSLNSGNTIYF
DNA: TGTGCCAGCAGCTTAAATTCCGGAAACACCATATATTTT